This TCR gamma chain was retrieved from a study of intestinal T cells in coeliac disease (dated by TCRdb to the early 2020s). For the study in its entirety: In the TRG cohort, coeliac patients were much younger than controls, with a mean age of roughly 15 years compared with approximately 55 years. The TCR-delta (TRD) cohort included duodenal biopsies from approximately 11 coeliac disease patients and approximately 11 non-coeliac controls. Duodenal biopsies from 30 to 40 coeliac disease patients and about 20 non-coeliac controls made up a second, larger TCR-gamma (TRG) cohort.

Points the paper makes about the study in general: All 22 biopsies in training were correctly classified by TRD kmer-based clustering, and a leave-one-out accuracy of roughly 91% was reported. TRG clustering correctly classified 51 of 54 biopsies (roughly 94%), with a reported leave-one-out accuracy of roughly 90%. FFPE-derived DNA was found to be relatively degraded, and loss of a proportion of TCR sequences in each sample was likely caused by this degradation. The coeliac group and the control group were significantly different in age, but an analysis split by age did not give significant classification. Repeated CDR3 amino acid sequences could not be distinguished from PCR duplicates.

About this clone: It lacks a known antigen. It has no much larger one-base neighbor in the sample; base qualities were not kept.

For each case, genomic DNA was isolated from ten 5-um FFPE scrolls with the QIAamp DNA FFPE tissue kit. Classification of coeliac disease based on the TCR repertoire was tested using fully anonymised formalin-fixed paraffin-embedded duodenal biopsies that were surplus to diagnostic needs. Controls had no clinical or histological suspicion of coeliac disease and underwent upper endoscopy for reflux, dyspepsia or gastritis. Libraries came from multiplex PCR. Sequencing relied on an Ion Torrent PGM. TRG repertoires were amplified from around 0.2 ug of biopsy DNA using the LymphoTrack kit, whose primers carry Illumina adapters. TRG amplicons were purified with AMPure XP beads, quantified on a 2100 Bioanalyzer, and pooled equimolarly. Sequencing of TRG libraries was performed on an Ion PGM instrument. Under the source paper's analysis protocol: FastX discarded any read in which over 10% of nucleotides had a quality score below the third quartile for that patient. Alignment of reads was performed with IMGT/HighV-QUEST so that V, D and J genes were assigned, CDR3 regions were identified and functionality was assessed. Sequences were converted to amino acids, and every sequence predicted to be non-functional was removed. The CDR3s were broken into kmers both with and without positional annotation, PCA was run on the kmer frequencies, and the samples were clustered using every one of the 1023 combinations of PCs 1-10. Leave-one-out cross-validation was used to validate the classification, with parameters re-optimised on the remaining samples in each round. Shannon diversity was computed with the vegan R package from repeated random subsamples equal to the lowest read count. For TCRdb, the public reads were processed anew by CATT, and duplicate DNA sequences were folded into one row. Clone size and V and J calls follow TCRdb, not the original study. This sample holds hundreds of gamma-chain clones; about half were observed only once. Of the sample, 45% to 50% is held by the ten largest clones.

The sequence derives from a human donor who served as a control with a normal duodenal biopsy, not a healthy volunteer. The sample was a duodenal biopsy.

The CDR3 has the sequence CAAWDSGCYKKLF. Here is the DNA: TGTGCTGCGTGGGATTCCGGTTGTTATAAGAAACTCTTT. The V and J genes are TRGV10 and TRGJ1 or TRGJ2. TRGV10 counts as an open reading frame of uncertain function. V is trimmed back by 8 bases and J by 6 bases, and the junction contains 11 bases that no gene match accounts for. The CDR3, cysteine through phenylalanine, is 13 amino acids long. The CDR3 DNA has 39 bases and is translated from base 1.